Here is one TCR beta chain with its context. As yet, its antigen is unknown. These data are taken from a study of cytomegalovirus exposure and HLA in healthy donors. Notes on the study in general: There were under 200 TCR beta chains listed as cytomegalovirus-associated. Reported results showed that the classifier diagnosed cytomegalovirus status with high specificity and sensitivity. Through in vitro validation, three CMV-associated chains were shown to be specific for CMV antigens. Usually a TCR sequence was rare, but some public TCRs were found in many donors.

Libraries were prepared by immunoSEQ multiplex PCR; TCRdb keeps only in-frame clonotypes and omits some of them. The sample contains 100,000 to 150,000 clones, about 87% of which appear only once. The sample was PBMCs. This receptor was identified in a woman younger than 35 in good health and CMV-seronegative.

CDR3 sequence reads: CASRPGGTSNQPQHF. Here the CDR3 DNA reads TGTGCCAGCAGACCCGGAGGAACGAGCAATCAGCCCCAGCATTTT. The chain uses TRBV28 and TRBJ1-5; D uncertain. The CDR3 is 15 amino acids. Deletions cut 6 bases from V and 1 base from J, with 13 bases between. Germline values: CDR1 MDHEN, CDR2 SYDVKM. Looking up the rest from reference TRBV28 and TRBJ1-5 gives the full variable domain: DVKVTQSSRYLVKRTGEKVFLECVQDMDHENMFWYRQDPGLGLRLIYFSYDVKMKEKGDIPEGYSVSREKKERFSLILESASTNQTSMYLCASRPGGTSNQPQHFGDGTRLSIL.